This TCR beta chain was profiled in a study of post-analysis software for immune sequencing data. Unique-molecular-identifier-tagged TCR beta cDNA libraries were used. MiXCR was run by TCRdb on the PCR reads, yielding one entry per CDR3 protein. The sample has about 820,000 distinct CDR3 sequences, approximately 50% seen once. This clonotype was detected only a few times. Its target is not known. Broader study findings: F measure clustering grouped samples strongly by preparation batch.

This receptor was identified in a girl between 10 and 17 years old with multiple sclerosis. The specimen was blood.

In nucleotides, the CDR3 is TGCAGTGCTAGAGATGATGCAGATACGCAGTATTTT. The encoded protein is CSARDDADTQYF. The rearrangement joins TRBV20-1 to TRBJ2-3; the D is unclear. The V end was cut by 0 bases, the J end by 4 bases, with 5 bases between. CDR3 length: 12 residues. From germline, CDR1 is DFQATT and CDR2 SNEGSKA (reference sequence).